Shown below are 24 T cell receptor beta chains from a single sample sequenced in a study of cytomegalovirus exposure and HLA in healthy donors. PCR used 60 Vbeta primers and 13 Jbeta primers. Only in-frame clones appear in the TCRdb table, and some are missing; sequencing was by immunoSEQ multiplex PCR. This table has 150,000 or so clones, just under 75% appearing once. Sample: PBMCs. These receptors were taken from a woman between 18 and 30 years old in good health and CMV-seronegative.

The rearrangement joins TRBV7-2 to TRBJ1-1; D not resolved. V was pared by 5 bases and J by 0 bases, with 13 bases between. CDR3 length equals 15 residues. Per germline, CDR1 SGHTA and CDR2 FQGNSA. The CDR3 spells CASSPKTSMNTEAFF. For the CDR3, the DNA is TGTGCCAGCAGCCCAAAAACTAGTATGAACACTGAAGCTTTCTTT.

V usage is TRBV11-2 and J usage is TRBJ2-1, with a weak D call TRBD1 (5 bases). The ends were cut back, 0 bases at V and 10 bases at J, with 7 bases in the middle. Germline lookup yields CDR1 SGHAT and CDR2 FQNNGV. This CDR3 is built from 12 residues. The CDR3 loop reads CASSLDGQEQFF. For the CDR3, the DNA is TGTGCCAGCAGCTTAGATGGACAAGAGCAGTTCTTC. Together with reference TRBV11-2 and TRBJ2-1, the CDR3 gives the full variable domain: EAGVAQSPRYKIIEKRQSVAFWCNPISGHATLYWYQQILGQGPKLLIQFQNNGVVDDSQLPKDRFSAERLKGVDSTLKIQPAKLEDSAVYLCASSLDGQEQFFGPGTRLTVL.

The chain joins TRBV7-2 to TRBJ2-7, with TRBD1 matching over 8 bases. CDR1 is SGHTA, CDR2 FQGNSA, per germline. This CDR3 spans 14 amino acids. Germline trimming cut 3 bases from V and 3 bases from J; bases unmatched to any gene: 4. Here the CDR3 DNA reads TGTGCCAGCAGCTTCGGGACAGGAGACTACGAGCAGTACGTC. Its translation: CASSFGTGDYEQYV.

This clone was seen only once. This chain connects TRBV7-2 to TRBJ2-1; D is undetermined. Germline V gives CDR1 SGHTA, CDR2 FQGNSA. Trimming stripped 5 bases from V and 7 bases from J, with 9 bases between. The CDR3 contains 12 residues. This chain's CDR3 is CASSPYQNEQFF. DNA for the CDR3: TGTGCCAGCAGCCCGTACCAGAATGAGCAGTTCTTC.

The chain joins TRBV11-3 to TRBJ2-7; 9 nucleotides match TRBD2. The V segment lost 1 base and the J segment 7 bases; nucleotides outside the gene matches: 8. CDR3 length equals 15 residues. Germline CDR1 SGHNT, CDR2 YENEEA. The CDR3 DNA reads TGTGCCAGCAGCTTAGGGGGCGGGAGGGCCGTTGAGCAGTACGTC. Translation: CASSLGGGRAVEQYV.

The V and J genes are TRBV18 and TRBJ2-7; TRBD2 is a possible D gene (5 bases). The V gene lost 3 bases and the J gene lost 6 bases, with 12 bases spanning the gap. Per the germline V gene, CDR1 is KGHSH and CDR2 is LQKENI. The CDR3 contains 13 residues. CDR3: CASSPTPGVEQYV. In nucleotides, the CDR3 is TGTGCCAGCTCACCTACCCCCGGGGTCGAGCAGTACGTC.

This clone was detected a few times. V gene TRBV7-2 combines with J gene TRBJ2-1; 7 bases line up with TRBD2. Trimming at V came to 2 bases and at J to 6 bases, leaving 4 bases not matched to a gene. In germline, CDR1 is SGHTA, CDR2 FQGNSA. This CDR3 has 14 amino acids. CDR3 in amino acids: CASSLYTGGNEQFF. The CDR3 DNA follows: TGTGCCAGCAGCTTATACACGGGAGGCAATGAGCAGTTCTTC.

The J gene is TRBJ2-4, the V gene TRBV2; D is perhaps TRBD2 (6 bases). Germline CDR1 reads SNHLY; CDR2 reads FYNNEI. Trimming took 6 bases from V and 0 from J, leaving 12 bases between them. The CDR3 has 15 amino acids. The DNA for the CDR3 is TGTGCCAGCAGCGGGGACTTCTTAGCCAAAAACATTCAGTACTTC. Its translation: CASSGDFLAKNIQYF.

This clone was observed a few times. V and J are TRBV6-6 and TRBJ2-1; D perhaps matches TRBD2 (5 bases). CDR3 size: 15 residues. The V gene lost 4 bases and the J gene lost 4 bases, with 14 bases spanning the gap. Germline V CDR1 and CDR2: MNHNY, SVGAGI (reference sequence). Written as DNA, the CDR3 is TGTGCCAGCAGTTTCCTCACGGCGGGTTACAATGAGCAGTTCTTC. Protein sequence: CASSFLTAGYNEQFF.

The chain uses TRBV5-8 and TRBJ1-3; 7 bases fit TRBD1. V gave up 1 base and J gave up 4 bases; unmatched junction bases: 5. Germline CDR1 reads SGHTS; CDR2 reads YDEGEE. The CDR3 contains 15 residues. The CDR3 DNA sequence: TGTGCCAGCAGCTTGCGAGACAGGGCCGGAAACACCATATATTTT. It is translated as CASSLRDRAGNTIYF. The entire variable domain, with the rest obtained from reference TRBV5-8 and TRBJ1-3, is as follows: EAGVTQSPTHLIKTRGQQATLRCSPISGHTSVYWYQQALGLGLQFLLWYDEGEERNRGNFPPRFSGRQFPNYSSELNVNALELEDSALYLCASSLRDRAGNTIYFGEGSWLTVV.

The chain combines TRBV7-9 with TRBJ2-1, with D uncertain. From germline, CDR1 is SEHNR and CDR2 FQNEAQ (reference sequence). The V end was cut by 4 bases, the J end by 6 bases, with 19 bases between. CDR3 length: 16 residues. CDR3 residues: CASSSRGVSIFNEQFF. As DNA, the CDR3 is TGTGCCAGCAGCTCAAGAGGCGTTTCAATCTTCAATGAGCAGTTCTTC. The full variable domain, with the rest looked up from reference TRBV7-9 and TRBJ2-1, is DTGVSQNPRHKITKRGQNVTFRCDPISEHNRLYWYRQTLGQGPEFLTYFQNEAQLEKSRLLSDRFSAERPKGSFSTLEIQRTEQGDSAMYLCASSSRGVSIFNEQFFGPGTRLTVL.

The J gene is TRBJ2-7, the V gene TRBV6-6; 7 bases align to TRBD1. The length of the CDR3 is 13 residues. Germline V gene data show CDR1 as MNHNY and CDR2 as SVGAGI (reference sequence). V lost 5 bases and J lost 4; bases outside the gene matches: 5. The CDR3 DNA sequence: TGTGCCAGCAGTACACCGGGACAGTACGAGCAGTACGTC. Its protein is CASSTPGQYEQYV.

This chain links TRBV6-1 with TRBJ2-1; TRBD1 agrees at 10 bases. The germline V gene has CDR1 MNHNS and CDR2 SASEGT. The CDR3 consists of 15 residues. Trimming cost V 3 bases and J 6 bases; bases outside gene matches: 5. The CDR3 region has the DNA TGTGCCAGCAGTGACGGACAGGGGGGTGTCAATGAGCAGTTCTTC. Protein: CASSDGQGGVNEQFF.

The rearrangement links TRBV7-2 to TRBJ2-5; 11 nucleotides agree with TRBD2. V trimming: 7 bases; J trimming: 5 bases; junction bases outside the gene matches: 6. CDR1 and CDR2 (germline): SGHTA, FQGNSA. The CDR3 runs to 14 residues. The CDR3 nucleotides read TGTGCCAGCACCCCGAGGACTAGCGGGGAGACCCAGTACTTC. It translates to CASTPRTSGETQYF.

The chain couples TRBV7-6 to TRBJ2-6; D gene unclear. The V and J ends lost 0 bases and 0 bases respectively, with 12 bases between them. The germline V gene encodes CDR1 SGHVS and CDR2 FNYEAQ. The CDR3 totals 18 residues. For the CDR3, the DNA is TGTGCCAGCAGCTTAGCCCTCCCGGAGAGCTCTGGGGCCAACGTCCTGACTTTC. Translated: CASSLALPESSGANVLTF.

About this clone: A junction end diverges from the germline sequence, so it may reflect a read error. The chain employs TRBV4-2 and TRBJ2-6; TRBD1 might be the D (5 bases). Germline V gives CDR1 LGHNA, CDR2 YNFKEQ. CDR3 length: 15 amino acids. CDR3 in amino acids: CASSAGISGANGLTF. The CDR3 DNA is TGTGCCAGCAGTGCCGGAATCTCTGGGGCCAACGGCCTGACTTTC.

The rearrangement links TRBV15 to TRBJ2-7; 8 nucleotides match TRBD2. CDR1 LNHNV and CDR2 YYDKDF come from the germline V gene (reference sequence). The CDR3 is made up of 14 amino acids. V lost 1 base and J lost 5; bases outside the gene matches: 4. The CDR3 sequence is CATSRGELADEQYV. For the CDR3, the DNA is TGTGCCACCAGCAGAGGGGAACTAGCGGACGAGCAGTACGTC.

The J gene is TRBJ2-7, the V gene TRBV9; 9 bases align to TRBD1. V shed 0 bases and J 2 bases; nucleotides not matched to a gene: 6. This CDR3 is 16 amino acids long. Germline CDR1 is SGDLS and CDR2 is YYNGEE. The CDR3 sequence: CASSVGGQGRTYEQYF. The CDR3 DNA reads as TGTGCCAGCAGCGTAGGAGGACAGGGGAGAACCTACGAGCAGTACTTC.

V usage is TRBV2 and J usage is TRBJ1-4; D may be TRBD1 (5 bases). Germline V gives CDR1 SNHLY, CDR2 FYNNEI. V lost 7 bases and J 6 bases, leaving 12 bases between the germline ends. This CDR3 is built from 13 residues. The CDR3 nucleotides are TGTGCCAGCAAGACAGAGGCCTATGAAAAACTGTTTTTT. It is translated as CASKTEAYEKLFF.

The count of this clone is one. The rearrangement joins TRBV7-9 to TRBJ2-1; tentatively, D is TRBD1 (6 bases). This CDR3 comprises 14 residues. Per germline, CDR1 SEHNR and CDR2 FQNEAQ (reference sequence). V lost 4 bases to trimming and J lost 4 bases, with 11 bases between them. The CDR3 sequence is CASSSRDTYNEQFF. The CDR3, as DNA: TGTGCCAGCAGCTCCCGGGACACTTACAATGAGCAGTTCTTC.

The chain joins TRBV5-1 to TRBJ1-1; D gene uncertain. The germline V gene encodes CDR1 SGHRS and CDR2 YFSETQ. Trimming took off 5 bases at V and 0 bases at J, with 8 bases between the two ends. This CDR3 region has 13 residues. In DNA, the CDR3 is TGCGCCAGCAGACTAGGGATGAACACTGAAGCTTTCTTT. Amino acid sequence: CASRLGMNTEAFF.

The chain has TRBV7-2 and TRBJ2-7; a possible D gene is TRBD2 (6 bases). CDR3 length equals 13 residues. CDR1 is SGHTA and CDR2 is FQGNSA in the germline V gene. Between the trimmed V and J ends, which lost 4 bases and 3 bases, there was a span of 10 bases. CDR3: CASSSGGDYEQYF. The CDR3 DNA follows: TGTGCCAGCAGCTCCGGAGGGGACTACGAGCAGTACTTC. Complete variable domain (other parts from reference TRBV7-2 and TRBJ2-7): GAGVSQSPSNKVTEKGKDVELRCDPISGHTALYWYRQSLGQGLEFLIYFQGNSAPDKSGLPSDRFSAERTGGSVSTLTIQRTQQEDSAVYLCASSSGGDYEQYFGPGTRLTVT.

The rearrangement joins TRBV28 to TRBJ1-1; 8 bases are shared with TRBD1. Germline V gene lookup returns CDR1 MDHEN and CDR2 SYDVKM. Losses at the gene ends were 5 bases for V and 0 bases for J; bases not matched to a gene: 5. The CDR3 extends over 15 amino acids. The CDR3 spells CASSPDRGMNTEAFF. As DNA, the CDR3 is TGTGCCAGCAGTCCCGACAGGGGCATGAACACTGAAGCTTTCTTT.

A word on this clone: The junction shows a germline mismatch at one end, possibly a read error. This chain links TRBV7-9 with TRBJ2-2; 7 bases line up with TRBD1. This CDR3 comprises 15 residues. Per the germline V gene, CDR1 is SEHNR and CDR2 is FQNEAQ (reference sequence). The CDR3 protein is CSSSFDRQGTGELFF. The DNA of the CDR3 is TGTTCCAGCAGCTTTGATCGACAGGGCACCGGGGAGCTGTTTTTT.